A selection of T cell receptor beta chains follows, all from one sample in a study of T cell responses to AZD1222 COVID-19 vaccine. The method was immunoSEQ multiplex PCR; TCRdb's version includes in-frame clones alone and lacks a portion of them. In the table there are around 100,000 clones, just under 95% of which are singletons. Here the sequenced sample was peripheral blood, taken on day 0 of AZD1222 vaccination. Receptor source: an adult in good health. Each CDR3 is given with its conserved first and last residue. The D gene is left open where the match is weak. Only part of the rows carry a size: once, few, many, or a class if the clone is expanded.

clone_size	d_call	j_call	v_call	cdr3_aa	cdr3_nt
once	TRBD1	TRBJ1-1	TRBV30	CAWSGQGRSGAFF	TGTGCCTGGAGCGGACAGGGAAGGTCTGGAGCTTTCTTT
once	TRBD1	TRBJ2-5	TRBV18	CASSPKPPGQQETQYF	TGTGCCAGCTCACCTAAGCCGCCGGGACAGCAAGAGACCCAGTACTTC
once	TRBD1	TRBJ2-2	TRBV7-9	CASRPDRGRTGELFF	TGTGCCAGCAGGCCGGACAGGGGGCGGACCGGGGAGCTGTTTTTT
NA	NA	TRBJ2-7	TRBV6-2/TRBV6-3	CASSPVRSLHEQYF	TGTGCCAGCAGCCCAGTCCGATCCCTCCACGAGCAGTACTTC
NA	NA	TRBJ2-1	TRBV4-1	CASSLTDYNEQFF	TGCGCCAGCAGCCTGACAGACTACAATGAGCAGTTCTTC
NA	NA	TRBJ1-1	TRBV5-5	CASSSGVNTEAFF	TGTGCCAGCAGCTCTGGGGTGAACACTGAAGCTTTCTTT
NA	TRBD1	TRBJ1-2	TRBV7-2	CASSLAMTGGSYGYTF	TGTGCCAGCAGCTTAGCGATGACAGGGGGCTCCTATGGCTACACCTTC
once	NA	TRBJ1-6	TRBV2	CASNSGPTRSPLHF	TGTGCCAGCAACTCGGGACCGACTCGGTCACCCCTCCACTTT
NA	NA	TRBJ2-1	TRBV5-6	CASSRGASKTNEQFF	TGTGCCAGCAGCCGAGGGGCTAGCAAAACCAATGAGCAGTTCTTC
NA	TRBD1	TRBJ2-7	TRBV9	CASSAGQVNEQYF	TGTGCCAGCAGCGCAGGACAGGTCAACGAGCAGTACTTC
NA	NA	TRBJ2-7	TRBV21-1	CASSKSGTGEGYEQYF	TGTGCCAGCAGCAAAAGTGGGACAGGTGAAGGCTACGAGCAGTACTTC
NA	NA	TRBJ2-3	TRBV6-5	CASRRHTDTQYF	TGTGCCAGCCGACGGCACACAGATACGCAGTATTTT
NA	NA	TRBJ2-7	TRBV28	CASTQRYEQYF	TGTGCCAGCACTCAGCGCTACGAGCAGTACTTC
NA	NA	TRBJ1-1	TRBV6-5	CATFKGVRTEAFF	TGTGCCACCTTTAAGGGAGTTAGAACTGAAGCTTTCTTT
NA	NA	TRBJ1-2	TRBV10-2	CASSETGGSGYTF	TGCGCCAGCAGTGAGACGGGGGGCAGCGGCTACACCTTC
NA	NA	TRBJ1-5	TRBV6-2/TRBV6-3	CASSYSMTETGHNQPQHF	TGTGCCAGCAGTTACTCGATGACGGAAACAGGGCACAATCAGCCCCAGCATTTT
NA	TRBD1	TRBJ1-2	TRBV18	CASSPRTGGFGYTF	TGTGCCAGCTCACCACGGACAGGCGGCTTCGGCTACACCTTC
NA	TRBD2	TRBJ2-1	TRBV9	CASSVVWTSGYNEQFF	TGTGCCAGCAGCGTAGTTTGGACTAGCGGGTACAATGAGCAGTTCTTC
NA	NA	TRBJ2-2	TRBV7-6	CASSLAVGLSNTGELFF	TGTGCCAGCAGCTTAGCCGTGGGACTGAGCAACACCGGGGAGCTGTTTTTT
NA	TRBD1	TRBJ1-5	TRBV28	CASSSGQGAGQPQHF	TGTGCCAGCAGTTCGGGACAGGGGGCAGGTCAGCCCCAGCATTTT
NA	TRBD1	TRBJ1-2	TRBV3-1/TRBV3-2	CASSQGQGHYGYTF	TGTGCCAGCAGCCAGGGACAGGGACACTATGGCTACACCTTC
once	NA	TRBJ2-1	TRBV7-3	CASSLKAYSGTNNEQFF	TGTGCCAGCAGCTTAAAGGCCTATAGTGGGACCAACAATGAGCAGTTCTTC
NA	TRBD1	TRBJ1-1	TRBV27	CASSFSLTGAAEAFF	TGTGCCAGCAGTTTCTCACTAACAGGGGCCGCTGAAGCTTTCTTT
NA	NA	TRBJ2-3	TRBV5-5	CASSRDTDTQYF	TGTGCCAGCAGCAGGGACACAGATACGCAGTATTTT
once	NA	TRBJ2-1	TRBV3-1/TRBV3-2	CASSPKGNEQFF	TGTGCCAGCAGCCCGAAGGGGAATGAGCAGTTCTTC
NA	TRBD1	TRBJ2-7	TRBV2	CASRKTGGIGSLKGEQYF	TGTGCCAGCAGGAAAACAGGGGGCATAGGTTCTCTCAAGGGCGAGCAGTACTTC
once	NA	TRBJ2-2	TRBV28	CASREFGELFF	TGTGCCAGCAGGGAGTTCGGGGAGCTGTTTTTT